A single TCR beta chain is shown here with its context. No antigen is known for it. Base quality data are lacking; no much larger clone is found one base away. Each collaborating institution followed its own protocols to collect whole blood in K2EDTA tubes. For TCRbeta analysis, collaborator samples were shipped as frozen whole blood, as isolated PBMCs, or as DNA extracted from either sample type. The immunoSEQ Assay, a bias-controlled multiplex PCR, was used to amplify TCRbeta CDR3 regions from genomic DNA. Processing in the source paper ran as follows. Nucleated cell counts per sample were estimated from amplification of reference gene primers within the assay. To quantify the absolute abundance of each unique TCRbeta CDR3 rearrangement, sequence reads were collapsed and filtered. For each sample, productive Simpson clonality was calculated by taking the square root of Simpson's diversity index across productive rearrangements. TCRdb carries this immuneACCESS record with in-frame sequences only. Its versions omit some clonotypes, under half of them owing to an unresolved V gene in the studies checked, with the rest unexplained. That table is the source of V, J and clone size, and D and trimming were worked out from the DNA. The sample table shows about 320,000 clones, and 85% are seen once. The ten largest clonotypes hold roughly 7% of the sample.

The data stem from a study of blood T cell repertoires in COVID-19 (dated by TCRdb to the early 2020s). The study in broad terms: Samples covering the acute and convalescent phases of COVID-19 were provided by collaborators in the United States, Italy and Spain. The repertoires were released in a freely available public database meant as a resource for research on the immune response to SARS-CoV-2. The dataset comprised deeply sampled blood TCRbeta repertoires from subjects exposed to, actively infected with, or recovered from COVID-19. Samples came from the ongoing ImmuneRACE study (first 160 participants) plus 1,254 subjects from 6 global collaborators. The material from the prospective study consisted of cDNA or gDNA derived from T cells, B-cell-depleted T cells, or PBMCs. A de-identified subject ID, COVID-19 status, age in years and sex were almost always included in the sample metadata. HLA class I and class II types, where available, came from metadata supplied by the sample provider rather than from assay-based typing. Overall study results and their limits: How much clinical and demographic metadata was included differed by source and by participant, and the metadata was provided uncurated.

Inclusive of the bounding cysteine and phenylalanine, the CDR3 is 14 residues long. Just the 42-base CDR3 DNA is kept, in frame starting at base 1. The germline V gene yields SGHDT for CDR1 and YYEEEE for CDR2. Trimming at the junction amounts to 1 base on V and 6 bases on J, and the germline ends lie 14 bases apart. The TCR comes from a human donor in a cohort sampled during active COVID-19. Sequenced material: peripheral blood. The V and J segments used are TRBV5-6 and TRBJ2-7; perhaps TRBD2 is the D gene, with 5 bases matching. The nucleotide sequence reads as follows: TGTGCCAGCAGCTTGAAAAGGGTAGCGTCCGAGCAGTACTTC. Its translation is CASSLKRVASEQYF.